Sequencing of this T cell receptor (beta chain) was carried out in a study of regulatory T cells in long-lasting Graves disease. This clonotype was seen ten or more times. Sequence at one end of the junction differs from germline and may be a read error. Time point meaning: newly diagnosed GD, antithyroid drugs for less than 3 months. Preparation of the TCR library used RNA extracted from PBMCs. From germline, CDR1 is SGHAT and CDR2 FQDESV (reference sequence). The CDR3 covers 15 residues. Through Arm-PCR of CDR3 regions and iRepertoire HTBI primers, TCR beta libraries were built. One entry per CDR3 protein results from TCRdb running MiXCR on the multiplex PCR reads. This table holds more than 300,000 distinct CDR3 sequences, about 17% found once. In addition, the sample was reused for a study of T cells in Graves' hyperthyroidism and ophthalmopathy.

The genes are TRBV11-1 and TRBJ2-7; possible D gene TRBD1, 8 bases. This receptor was taken from a young woman with Graves disease. This specimen was peripheral blood mononuclear cells (PBMCs), taken at new diagnosis, from a patient treated with antithyroid drugs. CDR3 nucleotides: TGTGCCAGCACCTTACAGGGGGGGAGCTCCTACGAGCAGTACTTC. The encoded protein is CASTLQGGSSYEQYF.